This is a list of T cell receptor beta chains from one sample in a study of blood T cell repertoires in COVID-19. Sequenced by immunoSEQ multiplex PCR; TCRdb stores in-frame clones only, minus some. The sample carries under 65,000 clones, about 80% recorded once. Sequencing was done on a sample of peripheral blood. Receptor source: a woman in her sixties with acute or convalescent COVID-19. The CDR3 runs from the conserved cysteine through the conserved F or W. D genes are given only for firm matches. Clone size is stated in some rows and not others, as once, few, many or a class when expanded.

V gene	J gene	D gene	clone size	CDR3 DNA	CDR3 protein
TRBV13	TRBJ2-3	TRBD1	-	TGTGCCAGCAGCTTGGGACAGACAGATACGCAGTATTTT	CASSLGQTDTQYF
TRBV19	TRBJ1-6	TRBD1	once	TGTGCCAGTAGTCAGGGGGCGTATTCACCCCTCCACTTT	CASSQGAYSPLHF
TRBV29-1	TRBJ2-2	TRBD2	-	TGCAGCGTTATGCGGGAGCGGAACACCGGGGAGCTGTTTTTT	CSVMRERNTGELFF
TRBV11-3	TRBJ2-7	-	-	TGTGCCAGCAGCTTAGATCCGGACAGATCCTACGAGCAGTACTTC	CASSLDPDRSYEQYF
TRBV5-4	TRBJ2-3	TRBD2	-	TGTGCCAGCAGCACCCCCGAAGGGCTAGCGGGCAGCACAGATACGCAGTATTTT	CASSTPEGLAGSTDTQYF
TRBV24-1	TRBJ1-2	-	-	TGTGCCACCAGTGGAATAGAGGGCTACACCTTC	CATSGIEGYTF
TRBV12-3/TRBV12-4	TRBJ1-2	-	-	TGTGCCAGCAGTAACAGGGATAACTATGGCTACACCTTC	CASSNRDNYGYTF
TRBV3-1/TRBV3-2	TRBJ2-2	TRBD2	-	TGTGCCAGCAGCCAAGGATTGGCGGGGGGACCCGGGGAGCTGTTTTTT	CASSQGLAGGPGELFF
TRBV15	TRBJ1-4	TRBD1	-	TGTGCCACCAGCAGAGATCGACCGGACAGGGGGCGGCTGAATGAAAAACTGTTTTTT	CATSRDRPDRGRLNEKLFF
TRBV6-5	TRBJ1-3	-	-	TGTGCCAGCAGTCGCAGTTTTGTCGTTGACACCATATATTTT	CASSRSFVVDTIYF
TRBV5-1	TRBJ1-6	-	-	TGCGCCAGCAGCGAGGACCCCGGGAGGAGTTCACCCCTCCACTTT	CASSEDPGRSSPLHF
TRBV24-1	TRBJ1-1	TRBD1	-	TGTGCCACCAGTGATTATTTTAGTCATTTCCAGACAGGGAAGTTTGAAGCTTTCTTT	CATSDYFSHFQTGKFEAFF
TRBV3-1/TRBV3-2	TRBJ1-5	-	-	TGTGCCAGCAGCCAAGCACAAAATAGCAATCAGCCCCAGCATTTT	CASSQAQNSNQPQHF
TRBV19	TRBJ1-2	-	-	TGTGCCAGTAGTCTCCGGGACACTCTGTATGGCTACACCTTC	CASSLRDTLYGYTF
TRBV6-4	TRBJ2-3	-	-	TGTGCCAGCAGTGTCAGTAACACAGATACGCAGTATTTT	CASSVSNTDTQYF